These 32 T cell receptor beta chains were sequenced from one sample in a study of blood T cell repertoires in COVID-19. Data came from immunoSEQ multiplex PCR; TCRdb stores just in-frame clones and leaves some out. The top ten hold roughly 2.2% of the sample, which has some 270,000 clones, roughly 89% seen once. Sequenced input: peripheral blood. The receptors come from a woman aged 60-75 years with COVID-19, enrolled during active disease.

The rearrangement joins TRBV7-8 to TRBJ1-5; 10 positions match TRBD1. Germline CDR1 SGHVS, CDR2 FQNEAQ. This CDR3 region has 17 residues. V gave up 1 base and J gave up 3 bases; unmatched junction bases: 6. The DNA of the CDR3 is TGTGCCAGCAGCTTAGTTGGGACAGGGGTACTCAATCAGCCCCAGCATTTT. As protein: CASSLVGTGVLNQPQHF.

The J gene is TRBJ1-1, the V gene TRBV19, with D tentatively TRBD1 (5 bases). V shed 6 bases and J shed 5 bases, with 19 bases lying between them. The CDR3 sequence is 15 residues long. The germline CDR1 and CDR2 sequences are LNHDA and SQIVND (reference sequence). Here the CDR3 DNA reads TGTGCCAGTAGCTCGCAGGGAATTGGTCGGACTGAAGCTTTCTTT. Amino acid sequence: CASSSQGIGRTEAFF.

CDR3 sequence reads: CASRLRGQGNTEAFF. As DNA, the CDR3 is TGTGCCAGCAGGCTCAGGGGTCAGGGCAACACTGAAGCTTTCTTT. The chain is built from TRBV6-4 and TRBJ1-1, with D possibly TRBD1 on 6 matching bases. V lost 6 bases, J lost 2 bases, and 16 bases lay in between. This CDR3 has 15 residues. Germline V CDR1 and CDR2: MRHNA, SNTAGT.

V and J are TRBV18 and TRBJ1-5, with D possibly matching TRBD1 (5 bases). From germline, CDR1 is KGHSH and CDR2 LQKENI. The CDR3 runs to 16 residues. The ends were cut back, 3 bases at V and 3 bases at J, with 15 bases in the middle. CDR3: CASSPSTRQNNQPQHF. The CDR3 DNA reads TGTGCCAGCTCACCGTCTACCAGACAGAACAATCAGCCCCAGCATTTT.

The CDR3 DNA reads TGTGCCAGCTCACCCCTCAGGGGCTCAGGCGAAAAACTGTTTTTT. Its translation: CASSPLRGSGEKLFF. The chain carries TRBV18 and TRBJ1-4; D may be TRBD1 (6 bases). Germline V gene sequence: CDR1 KGHSH, CDR2 LQKENI. V dropped 3 bases and J dropped 8 bases, with 16 bases sitting between them. This CDR3 has 15 residues.

J is TRBJ1-1 and V is TRBV5-6; D might be TRBD1 (6 bases). The CDR3 is 17 amino acids. Trimming cost V 9 bases and J 5 bases, with 29 bases left between them. Germline lookup yields CDR1 SGHDT and CDR2 YYEEEE. In DNA, the CDR3 is TGTGCCATCGAACACCGTGTTGCAGGGGTCTACGAAACTGAAGCTTTCTTT. As protein: CAIEHRVAGVYETEAFF.

The chain couples TRBV25-1 to TRBJ1-2; D is undetermined. The germline V and J ends were trimmed by 4 bases and 4 bases, with 10 bases remaining between them. The CDR3 covers 13 residues. Germline lookup yields CDR1 MGHDK and CDR2 SYGVNS. DNA of the CDR3: TGTGCCAGCAGTGCCCCAGGCCCCTATGGCTACACCTTC. Translating gives CASSAPGPYGYTF.

The J gene is TRBJ2-1, the V gene TRBV11-3; 7 nucleotides align to TRBD2. Looked up from germline, CDR1 is SGHNT and CDR2 is YENEEA. Trimming took 6 bases from V and 0 from J; bases not matched to a gene: 5. This CDR3 contains 15 residues. The CDR3 nucleotides read TGTGCCAGCAGTCCTGGGGGGGACTCCTACAATGAGCAGTTCTTC. Protein sequence: CASSPGGDSYNEQFF.

The rearrangement joins TRBV5-4 to TRBJ1-5, with 8 bases fitting TRBD1. This CDR3 is built from 17 residues. Germline V gives CDR1 SGHNT, CDR2 YYREEE (reference sequence). V shed 1 base, J shed 4 bases, and the junction held 10 bases outside the gene matches. In DNA, the CDR3 is TGTGCCAGCAGCTTGAGGACAGGGATGTCCTCAAATCAGCCCCAGCATTTT. This gives the protein CASSLRTGMSSNQPQHF.

Only one count was recorded for this clone. This chain connects TRBV6-5 to TRBJ1-5; 8 bases agree with TRBD1. With V trimmed by 6 bases and J by 4 bases, 2 bases remained unmatched. This CDR3 region has 13 residues. Germline V gives CDR1 MNHEY, CDR2 SVGAGI. CDR3 sequence reads: CASRQGGNQPQHF. CDR3 sequence (DNA): TGTGCCAGCAGACAGGGGGGTAATCAGCCCCAGCATTTT.

The rearrangement joins TRBV7-2 to TRBJ1-1; no clear D. CDR3 length equals 11 residues. Germline V lookup: CDR1 SGHTA, CDR2 FQGNSA. The V gene lost 4 bases and the J gene lost 11 bases, with 11 bases spanning the gap. CDR3 DNA: TGTGCCAGCAGCTCCACTCCATCGGCTTTCTTT. It specifies CASSSTPSAFF.

The rearrangement links TRBV7-3 to TRBJ2-7; TRBD1 aligns across 9 bases. The length of the CDR3 is 13 residues. Germline-derived CDR1 and CDR2 are SGHTA and FQGTGA. The V segment lost 2 bases and the J segment 7 bases; nucleotides outside the gene matches: 3. The CDR3 region has the DNA TGTGCCAGCAGCTTAGACAGGGGGGGGGAGCAGTACTTC. This sequence encodes CASSLDRGGEQYF.

This chain links TRBV6-5 with TRBJ2-7; D is uncertain. This CDR3 has 14 amino acids. The germline V gene encodes CDR1 MNHEY and CDR2 SVGAGI. Trimming stripped 4 bases from V and 3 bases from J, with 13 bases between. Here the CDR3 reads CASSFPTDNYEQYF. The CDR3 nucleotides read TGTGCCAGCAGTTTTCCAACCGACAACTACGAGCAGTACTTC.

This clone came up once. This CDR3 is also generated by other DNA sequences in the sample. The V call is TRBV19, the J call TRBJ1-5; 8 bases align to TRBD1. This CDR3 comprises 13 residues. CDR1 is LNHDA and CDR2 is SQIVND in the germline V gene (reference sequence). The junction had 2 bases not matched to a gene; V was cut back by 3 bases and J by 7 bases. The CDR3 loop is CASSMDRDQPQHF. In DNA form, the CDR3 reads TGTGCCAGTAGTATGGACAGGGACCAGCCCCAGCATTTT.

The chain has TRBV11-3 and TRBJ1-1, with D maybe TRBD1 (6 bases). V was pared by 2 bases and J by 1 base, with 8 bases between. In germline, CDR1 is SGHNT, CDR2 YENEEA. This CDR3 region has 14 residues. The CDR3, as DNA: TGTGCCAGCAGCTTAAGGGGGGGGAACACTGAAGCTTTCTTT. Amino acids: CASSLRGGNTEAFF.

This sequence joins TRBV12-2 and TRBJ2-7; TRBD2, the D gene given by the table, was not confirmed from the DNA. TRBV12-2 is deemed a pseudogene. The CDR3 loop spans 17 amino acids. DNA of the CDR3: TGTGCAAGTCGCCCTCGGGGGGGGGTCCCAAAGCCCTACGAGCAGTACTTC. This encodes CASRPRGGVPKPYEQYF.

This sequence joins TRBV6-6 and TRBJ1-4, with 8 bases matching TRBD1. This CDR3 region has 14 residues. Germline loops: CDR1 MNHNY, CDR2 SVGAGI (reference sequence). The J segment lost 14 bases and the V segment lost 6 bases, leaving 14 bases of the junction unmatched. In DNA form, the CDR3 reads TGTGCCAGCAGCGACCCAGGACAGGGTTCAGATCTGTTTTTT. As protein: CASSDPGQGSDLFF.

This clone was observed a single time. The CDR3 DNA reads as TGTGCCAGCAGCTGGGACAGGGCGATGAACACTGAAGCTTTCTTT. Translation: CASSWDRAMNTEAFF. The chain uses TRBV7-2 and TRBJ1-1; TRBD1 matches at 9 bases. V shed 4 bases and J 0 bases; nucleotides not matched to a gene: 3. The CDR3 length is 15 residues. The germline CDR1 and CDR2 sequences are SGHTA and FQGNSA. Looking up the rest from reference TRBV7-2 and TRBJ1-1 gives the full variable domain: GAGVSQSPSNKVTEKGKDVELRCDPISGHTALYWYRQSLGQGLEFLIYFQGNSAPDKSGLPSDRFSAERTGGSVSTLTIQRTQQEDSAVYLCASSWDRAMNTEAFFGQGTRLTVV.

The rearrangement uses TRBV4-2 and TRBJ1-5, with D unresolved. The CDR3 loop spans 16 amino acids. V was pared by 0 bases and J by 3 bases, with 12 bases between. The germline V gene encodes CDR1 LGHNA and CDR2 YNFKEQ. The CDR3 region is CASSQDLDGLNQPQHF. The CDR3 DNA follows: TGTGCCAGCAGCCAAGACCTTGACGGACTCAATCAGCCCCAGCATTTT.

The chain has TRBV7-9 and TRBJ1-1; D uncertain. CDR3 size: 12 residues. Trimming stripped 4 bases from V and 3 bases from J, with 6 bases between. Looked up from germline, CDR1 is SEHNR and CDR2 is FQNEAQ (reference sequence). CDR3 bases: TGTGCCAGCAGCTCTCCTGACACTGAAGCTTTCTTT. The encoded protein is CASSSPDTEAFF.

The V call is TRBV2, the J call TRBJ1-5, with unresolved D. V lost 7 bases to trimming and J lost 0 bases, with 4 bases between them. This CDR3 is built from 12 residues. Germline CDR1 is SNHLY and CDR2 is FYNNEI. In DNA, the CDR3 is TGTGCCAGCACACTTAGCAATCAGCCCCAGCATTTT. This sequence encodes CASTLSNQPQHF.

DNA of the CDR3: TGTGCCAGTAGCCTTCAGGGGGACACTGAAGCTTTCTTT. It codes for CASSLQGDTEAFF. The rearrangement uses TRBV19 and TRBJ1-1; 7 bases map to TRBD1. V lost 6 bases and J lost 3; bases outside the gene matches: 4. This CDR3 region has 13 residues. CDR1 and CDR2 from the germline V gene are LNHDA and SQIVND (reference sequence).

The chain carries TRBV6-5 and TRBJ2-3, with TRBD2 identical over 7 bases. Per germline, CDR1 MNHEY and CDR2 SVGAGI. The CDR3 covers 14 residues. The J segment lost 1 base and the V segment lost 6 bases, leaving 4 bases of the junction unmatched. CDR3 in amino acids: CASRPAGGTDTQYF. The CDR3 bases are TGTGCCAGCAGGCCCGCGGGGGGCACAGATACGCAGTATTTT.

The V call is TRBV20-1, the J call TRBJ1-2, with D possibly being TRBD1 (5 bases). The V end was cut by 6 bases, the J end by 13 bases, with 9 bases between. This CDR3 contains 8 residues. In germline, CDR1 is DFQATT, CDR2 SNEGSKA (reference sequence). The CDR3 region is CSAPGFTF. The CDR3 coding sequence is TGCAGTGCACCAGGGTTCACCTTC.

The chain links TRBV5-1 to TRBJ1-6, with 7 bases fitting TRBD1. This CDR3 is 15 amino acids long. Germline V CDR1 and CDR2: SGHRS, YFSETQ. Unmatched junction bases numbered 5, after V lost 2 bases and J lost 6 bases. This chain's CDR3 is CASSLLTGANSPLHF. The CDR3 DNA is TGCGCCAGCAGCTTACTCACAGGGGCTAATTCACCCCTCCACTTT.

The V and J genes are TRBV9 and TRBJ1-2; weak D call: TRBD1 (5 bases). V gave up 2 bases and J gave up 2 bases, with 10 bases separating them. Germline V gives CDR1 SGDLS, CDR2 YYNGEE. CDR3 length equals 14 residues. This CDR3 is CASSVDIRNYGYTF. CDR3 coding DNA: TGTGCCAGCAGCGTGGACATACGAAACTATGGCTACACCTTC. The full variable domain, completed using reference TRBV9 and TRBJ1-2, is DSGVTQTPKHLITATGQRVTLRCSPRSGDLSVYWYQQSLDQGLQFLIQYYNGEERAKGNILERFSAQQFPDLHSELNLSSLELGDSALYFCASSVDIRNYGYTFGSGTRLTVV.

The chain has TRBV3-1 (or the pseudogene TRBV3-2) and TRBJ2-5; D not certain. Trimming stripped 3 bases from V and 1 base from J, with 3 bases between. CDR3 length: 12 amino acids. CDR1 LGHDT and CDR2 YNNKEL come from the germline V gene (reference sequence). CDR3 sequence: CASSHIQETQYF. CDR3 coding DNA: TGTGCCAGCAGCCATATCCAAGAGACCCAGTACTTC.

The chain combines TRBV3-1 (or the pseudogene TRBV3-2) with TRBJ2-1, with D maybe TRBD2 (5 bases). The CDR3 has 16 residues. Germline lookup yields CDR1 LGHDT and CDR2 YNNKEL (reference sequence). V lost 5 bases to trimming and J lost 7 bases, with 21 bases between them. This CDR3 reads CASSKKAQLARNEQFF. The CDR3 DNA sequence: TGTGCCAGCAGCAAAAAAGCACAGCTAGCACGGAATGAGCAGTTCTTC.

This chain joins TRBV19 and TRBJ1-4; no reliable D call. V lost 4 bases to trimming and J lost 2 bases, with 11 bases between them. Germline V gene sequence: CDR1 LNHDA, CDR2 SQIVND (reference sequence). CDR3 length: 15 amino acids. The CDR3 loop is CASSTLAGTNEKLFF. As DNA, the CDR3 is TGTGCCAGTAGTACCCTAGCTGGTACTAATGAAAAACTGTTTTTT.

The chain combines TRBV6-1 with TRBJ2-2; 8 bases map to TRBD2. This CDR3 spans 16 amino acids. Germline V gene data show CDR1 as MNHNS and CDR2 as SASEGT. The ends lost 2 bases at V and 4 bases at J; junction bases unmatched: 6. The CDR3 DNA is TGTGCCAGCAGTGAACTAAGCGGGAGTCTCACCGGGGAGCTGTTTTTT. It codes for CASSELSGSLTGELFF.

The genes are TRBV2 and TRBJ1-6; no clear D. Germline V gene data show CDR1 as SNHLY and CDR2 as FYNNEI. There are 12 residues in the CDR3. Deletions cut 9 bases from V and 15 bases from J, with 18 bases between. The CDR3 DNA is TGTGCCAGTAGAGGGAGCGGCGTTCACCTCCACTTT. Its protein is CASRGSGVHLHF.

This CDR3 reads CASTRTEVKLFF. CDR3 nucleotides: TGTGCCAGCACAAGGACAGAAGTAAAACTGTTTTTT. The gene calls are TRBV2 and TRBJ1-4; a weak D match, TRBD1 (6 bases). Per germline, CDR1 SNHLY and CDR2 FYNNEI. The CDR3 consists of 12 residues. The germline V and J ends were trimmed by 7 bases and 10 bases, with 13 bases remaining between them.